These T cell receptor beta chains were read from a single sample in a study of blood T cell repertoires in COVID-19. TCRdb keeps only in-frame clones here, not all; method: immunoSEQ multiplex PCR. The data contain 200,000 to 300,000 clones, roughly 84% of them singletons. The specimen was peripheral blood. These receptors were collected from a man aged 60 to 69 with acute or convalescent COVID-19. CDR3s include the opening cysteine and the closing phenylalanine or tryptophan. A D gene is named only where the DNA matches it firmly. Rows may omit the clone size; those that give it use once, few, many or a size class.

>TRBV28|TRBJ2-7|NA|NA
CASSLRDLEQYF
TGTGCCAGCAGTCTCCGGGACTTAGAGCAGTACTTC
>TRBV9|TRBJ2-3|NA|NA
CASSVTFGQMGNTRSTDTQYF
TGTGCCAGCAGCGTGACGTTTGGACAGATGGGTAACACTCGGTCCACAGATACGCAGTATTTT
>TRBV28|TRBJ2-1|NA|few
CASSLIRDNEQFF
TGTGCCAGCAGTTTAATACGGGACAATGAGCAGTTCTTC
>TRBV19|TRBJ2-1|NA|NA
CASSPPGVSYNEQFF
TGTGCCAGTAGTCCCCCAGGGGTCTCCTACAATGAGCAGTTCTTC
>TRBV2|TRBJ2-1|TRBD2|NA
CASLALGSGRFTYNEQFF
TGTGCCAGCCTTGCCCTGGGTAGCGGGAGGTTTACCTACAATGAGCAGTTCTTC
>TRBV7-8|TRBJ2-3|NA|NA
CASSPETQRGTDTQYF
TGTGCCAGCAGCCCGGAGACTCAGCGGGGCACAGATACGCAGTATTTT
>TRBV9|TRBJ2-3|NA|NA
CASSLTGEADTQYF
TGTGCCAGCAGCTTAACAGGGGAGGCAGATACGCAGTATTTT
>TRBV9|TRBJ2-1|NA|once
CASSVTGTPYNEQFF
TGTGCCAGCAGCGTAACCGGGACACCCTACAATGAGCAGTTCTTC
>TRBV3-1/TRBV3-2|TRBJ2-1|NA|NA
CASSLFGSGPYNEQFF
TGTGCCAGCAGCCTCTTTGGGAGCGGACCTTACAATGAGCAGTTCTTC
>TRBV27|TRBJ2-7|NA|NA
CASGQVGEQYF
TGTGCCAGCGGGCAAGTGGGTGAGCAGTACTTC
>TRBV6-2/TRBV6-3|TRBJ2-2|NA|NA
CASSYRQEATGELFF
TGTGCCAGCAGTTATCGGCAGGAAGCCACCGGGGAGCTGTTTTTT
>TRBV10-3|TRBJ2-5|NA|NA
CAISESRGPRGSETQYF
TGTGCCATCAGTGAGTCGCGAGGCCCCCGAGGGTCAGAGACCCAGTACTTC
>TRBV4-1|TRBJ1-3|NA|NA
CASSQGGTGNTIYF
TGCGCCAGCAGCCAAGGAGGGACTGGAAACACCATATATTTT
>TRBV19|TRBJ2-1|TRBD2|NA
CASSKGTSGSSYNEQFF
TGTGCCAGTAGTAAAGGGACTAGCGGAAGCTCCTACAATGAGCAGTTCTTC
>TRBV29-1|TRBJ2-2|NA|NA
CSATEASIPGELFF
TGCAGCGCAACAGAAGCCTCAATTCCCGGGGAGCTGTTTTTT
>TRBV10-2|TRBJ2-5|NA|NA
CASSESHAGFEETQYF
TGCGCCAGCAGTGAGTCGCATGCGGGGTTTGAAGAGACCCAGTACTTC
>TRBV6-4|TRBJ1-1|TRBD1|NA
CASSVNYQGGTEAFF
TGTGCCAGCAGTGTAAACTATCAGGGGGGCACTGAAGCTTTCTTT
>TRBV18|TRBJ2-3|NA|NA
CASSSNSQGTQYF
TGTGCCAGCTCATCGAACTCACAGGGTACGCAGTATTTT
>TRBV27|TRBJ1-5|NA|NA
CASSAGVGPGDQPQHF
TGTGCCAGCAGTGCCGGGGTCGGTCCGGGTGATCAGCCCCAGCATTTT
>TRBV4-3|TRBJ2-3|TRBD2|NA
CASSQGGGGPGTDTQYF
TGCGCCAGCAGCCAAGGCGGGGGAGGGCCTGGCACAGATACGCAGTATTTT
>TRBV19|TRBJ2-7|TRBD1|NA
CASSRDRGSYEQYF
TGTGCCAGTAGCCGGGACAGGGGCTCCTACGAGCAGTACTTC
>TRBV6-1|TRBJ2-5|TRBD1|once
CASSERTGALWLSETQYF
TGTGCCAGCAGTGAACGGACAGGGGCCCTTTGGTTATCCGAGACCCAGTACTTC
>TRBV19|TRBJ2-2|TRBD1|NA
CASSGWTGGDTGELFF
TGTGCCAGTAGTGGCTGGACAGGGGGCGATACCGGGGAGCTGTTTTTT
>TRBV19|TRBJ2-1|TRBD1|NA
CASSLIPGQGGFNEQFF
TGTGCCAGTAGTCTTATTCCGGGACAGGGAGGTTTTAATGAGCAGTTCTTC
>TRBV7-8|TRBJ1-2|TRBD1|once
CASSFTRQGGGYTF
TGTGCCAGCAGCTTTACCCGACAGGGCGGGGGCTACACCTTC
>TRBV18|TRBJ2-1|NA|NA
CASSRTAPNEQFF
TGTGCCAGCTCGAGGACTGCCCCCAATGAGCAGTTCTTC
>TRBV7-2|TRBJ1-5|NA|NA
CASSLVAGSGSQPQHF
TGTGCCAGCAGCTTAGTAGCAGGGTCGGGTAGTCAGCCCCAGCATTTT
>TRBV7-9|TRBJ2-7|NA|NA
CASSLEVGPLVFYEQYF
TGTGCCAGCAGCTTAGAAGTCGGTCCGTTGGTGTTCTACGAGCAGTACTTC
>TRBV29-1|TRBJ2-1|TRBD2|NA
CSVEGSSGGVYNEQFF
TGCAGCGTTGAGGGATCTAGCGGGGGGGTGTACAATGAGCAGTTCTTC
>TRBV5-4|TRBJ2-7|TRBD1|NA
CASSSTGGGYEQYF
TGTGCCAGCAGCTCTACAGGGGGTGGGTACGAGCAGTACTTC
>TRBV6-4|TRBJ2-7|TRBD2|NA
CASSDSAGGLLALREQYF
TGTGCCAGCAGTGACTCTGCGGGGGGCTTACTGGCTTTACGCGAGCAGTACTTC
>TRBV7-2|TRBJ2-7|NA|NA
CASSPRADLYEQYF
TGTGCCAGCAGCCCCAGGGCCGATTTATACGAGCAGTACTTC
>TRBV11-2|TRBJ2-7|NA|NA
CASSLDPGGPKYF
TGTGCCAGCAGCTTAGATCCGGGGGGCCCGAAGTACTTC
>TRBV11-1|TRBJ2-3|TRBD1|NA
CASSLGQVPTDTQYF
TGTGCCAGCAGCCTCGGACAGGTTCCCACAGATACGCAGTATTTT
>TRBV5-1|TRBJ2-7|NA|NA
CASSLEGGVRSSYEQYF
TGCGCCAGCAGCTTGGAGGGGGGGGTCCGAAGCTCCTACGAGCAGTACTTC
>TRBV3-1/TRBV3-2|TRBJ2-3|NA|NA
CASSPSGGTDTQYF
TGTGCCAGCAGCCCGAGTGGAGGCACAGATACGCAGTATTTT
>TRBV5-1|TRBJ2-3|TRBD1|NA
CASRRDRGLQGTDTQYF
TGCGCCAGCCGCCGGGACAGGGGGCTTCAGGGCACAGATACGCAGTATTTT
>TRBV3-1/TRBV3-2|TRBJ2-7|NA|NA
CASSQDIRGEQYF
TGTGCCAGCAGCCAAGACATCAGGGGCGAGCAGTACTTC
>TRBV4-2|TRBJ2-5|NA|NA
CASSQADYNQETQYF
TGTGCCAGCAGCCAAGCGGACTATAATCAAGAGACCCAGTACTTC
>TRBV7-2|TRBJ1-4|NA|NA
CASSLGGMANEKLFF
TGTGCCAGCAGCTTAGGAGGGATGGCTAATGAAAAACTGTTTTTT
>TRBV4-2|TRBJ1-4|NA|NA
CASSQETDQFEKLFF
TGTGCCAGCAGCCAAGAGACAGACCAATTTGAAAAACTGTTTTTT
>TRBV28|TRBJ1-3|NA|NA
CASSLPAGRSGNTIYF
TGTGCCAGCAGTTTACCAGCGGGTCGCTCTGGAAACACCATATATTTT
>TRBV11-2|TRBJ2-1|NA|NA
CASSFQTYNEQFF
TGTGCCAGCAGCTTTCAGACCTACAATGAGCAGTTCTTC